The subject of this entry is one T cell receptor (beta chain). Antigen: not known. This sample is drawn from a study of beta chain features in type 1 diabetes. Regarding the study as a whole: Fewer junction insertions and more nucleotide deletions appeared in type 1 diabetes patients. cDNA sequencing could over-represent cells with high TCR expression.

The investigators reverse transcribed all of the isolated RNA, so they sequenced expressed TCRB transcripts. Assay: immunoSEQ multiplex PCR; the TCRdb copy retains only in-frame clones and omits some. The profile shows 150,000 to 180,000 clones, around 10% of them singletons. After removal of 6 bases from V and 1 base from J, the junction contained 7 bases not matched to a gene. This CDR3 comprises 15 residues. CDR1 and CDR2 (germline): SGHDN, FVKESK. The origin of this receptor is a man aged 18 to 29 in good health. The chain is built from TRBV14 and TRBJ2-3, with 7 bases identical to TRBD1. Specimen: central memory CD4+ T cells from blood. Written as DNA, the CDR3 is TGTGCCAGCAGTCACAGGGGTAGGGGCACAGATACGCAGTATTTT. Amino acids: CASSHRGRGTDTQYF.